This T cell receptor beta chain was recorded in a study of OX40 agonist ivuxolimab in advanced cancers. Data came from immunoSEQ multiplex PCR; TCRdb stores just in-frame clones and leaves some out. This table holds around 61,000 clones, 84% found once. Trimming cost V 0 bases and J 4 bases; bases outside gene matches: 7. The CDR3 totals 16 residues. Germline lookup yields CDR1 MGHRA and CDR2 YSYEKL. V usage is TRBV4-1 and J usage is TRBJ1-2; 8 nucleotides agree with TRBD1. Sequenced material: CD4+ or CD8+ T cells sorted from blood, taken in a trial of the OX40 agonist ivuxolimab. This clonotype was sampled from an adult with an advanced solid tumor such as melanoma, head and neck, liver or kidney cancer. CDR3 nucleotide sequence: TGCGCCAGCAGCCAAGATACGGGACAGGCGATCTATGGCTACACCTTC. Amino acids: CASSQDTGQAIYGYTF.